This TCR beta chain was recorded in a study of molecular identifiers for immune sequencing clone quantification. Study background: In replicates, RNA taken from about 19,000 or 110,000 naive CD8 cells was divided five ways, and four portions underwent sequencing. Regarding the study as a whole: Over 97% of effector molecules, but under 1% in naive cells, were held by clones with more than 20 RNA copies.

This clonotype was seen many times. The antigen is unknown. TCRdb reprocessed the PCR reads via MiXCR and lists one record per CDR3 protein. Of about 500,000 distinct CDR3 sequences listed, less than 30% are singletons. This CDR3 has 15 amino acids. Per the germline V gene, CDR1 is SEHNR and CDR2 is FQNEAQ (reference sequence). Between the trimmed V and J ends, which lost 5 bases and 2 bases, there was a span of 13 bases. Sequenced material: naive CD8+ T cells from blood, with Jurkat cell RNA spiked in. As to subset: FACS-sorted CD8+CD4-CCR7+CD45RA+ naive T cells. The clonotype was recovered from a human donor in good health. Some libraries in this study had Jurkat cell RNA spiked in. J is TRBJ2-4 and V is TRBV7-9; tentatively, D is TRBD1 or TRBD2 (6 bases each). DNA for the CDR3: TGTGCCAGCAGCCTTCCGGGGGCTCCCAAAAACATTCAGTACTTC. Encoded protein: CASSLPGAPKNIQYF.